This TCR beta chain was captured in a study of blood T cells in healthy people across ages. The CDR3 is 15 residues long. Germline lookup yields CDR1 LNHNV and CDR2 YYDKDF (reference sequence). It was with a sample-barcoded 5' primer and a J-beta primer mix that a second PCR of about 6 to 12 cycles was run. MiXCR, applied by TCRdb to the 5' RACE reads, yields one record per CDR3 protein. Seen here are hundreds of thousands of distinct CDR3 sequences, 29% observed once, and the top ten hold around a sixth. This clonotype was found once. Sequenced sample: blood. The sequence was obtained from a woman aged 80 or older in good health. This chain links TRBV15 with TRBJ2-7, with TRBD1 matching over 10 bases. Matching the DNA end better, TRBJ2-5 makes the J call doubtful. CDR3 in amino acids: CATSRDRQGAETQYF. For the CDR3, the DNA is TGTGCCACCAGCAGAGATCGACAGGGGGCGGAGACCCAGTACTTC.